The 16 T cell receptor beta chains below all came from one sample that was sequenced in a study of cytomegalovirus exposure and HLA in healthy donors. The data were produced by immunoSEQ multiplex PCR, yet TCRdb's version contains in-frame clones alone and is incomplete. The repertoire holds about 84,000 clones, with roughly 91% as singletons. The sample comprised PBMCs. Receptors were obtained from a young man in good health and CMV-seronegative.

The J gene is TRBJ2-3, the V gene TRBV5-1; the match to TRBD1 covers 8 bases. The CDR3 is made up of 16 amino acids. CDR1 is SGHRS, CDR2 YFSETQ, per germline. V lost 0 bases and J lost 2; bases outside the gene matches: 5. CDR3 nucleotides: TGCGCCAGCAGCTTGGTTGGACAGGGAAACACAGATACGCAGTATTTT. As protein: CASSLVGQGNTDTQYF.

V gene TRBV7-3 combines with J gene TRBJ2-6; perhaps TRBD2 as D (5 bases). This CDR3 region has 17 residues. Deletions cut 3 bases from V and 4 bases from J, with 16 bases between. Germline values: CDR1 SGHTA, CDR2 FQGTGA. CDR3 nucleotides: TGTGCCAGCAGCTTTGCGGGTAGTTCGCCAGGGGCCAACGTCCTGACTTTC. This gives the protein CASSFAGSSPGANVLTF.

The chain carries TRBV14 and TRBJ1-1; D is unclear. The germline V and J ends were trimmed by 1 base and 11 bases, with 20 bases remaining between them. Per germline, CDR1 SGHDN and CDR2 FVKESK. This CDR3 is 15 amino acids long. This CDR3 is CASSQGARLINEAFF. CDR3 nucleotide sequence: TGTGCCAGCAGCCAAGGAGCCAGACTAATAAATGAGGCTTTCTTT.

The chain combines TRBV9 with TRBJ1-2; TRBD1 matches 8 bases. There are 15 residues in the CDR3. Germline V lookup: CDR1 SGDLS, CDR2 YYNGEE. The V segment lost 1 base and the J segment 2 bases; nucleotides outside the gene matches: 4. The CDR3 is CASSVMGQENYGYTF. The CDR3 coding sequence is TGTGCCAGCAGCGTAATGGGACAGGAGAACTATGGCTACACCTTC.

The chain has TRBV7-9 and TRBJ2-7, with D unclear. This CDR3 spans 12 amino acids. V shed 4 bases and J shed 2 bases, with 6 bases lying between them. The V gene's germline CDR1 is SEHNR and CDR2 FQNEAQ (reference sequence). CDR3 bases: TGTGCCAGCAGCTCCAACACCTACGAGCAGTACTTC. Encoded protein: CASSSNTYEQYF.

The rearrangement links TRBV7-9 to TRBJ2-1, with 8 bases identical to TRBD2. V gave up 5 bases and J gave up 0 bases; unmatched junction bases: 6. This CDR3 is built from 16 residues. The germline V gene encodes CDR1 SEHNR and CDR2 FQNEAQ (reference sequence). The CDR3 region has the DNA TGTGCCAGCAGCGACACTAGCGGAAGCTCCTACAATGAGCAGTTCTTC. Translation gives CASSDTSGSSYNEQFF.

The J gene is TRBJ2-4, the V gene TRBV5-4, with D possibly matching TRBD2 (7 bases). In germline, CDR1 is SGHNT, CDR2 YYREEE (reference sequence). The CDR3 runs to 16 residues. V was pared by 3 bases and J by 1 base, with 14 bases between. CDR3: CASSSGGGAAKNIQYF. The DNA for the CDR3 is TGTGCCAGCAGCTCTGGTGGGGGGGCGGCCAAAAACATTCAGTACTTC.

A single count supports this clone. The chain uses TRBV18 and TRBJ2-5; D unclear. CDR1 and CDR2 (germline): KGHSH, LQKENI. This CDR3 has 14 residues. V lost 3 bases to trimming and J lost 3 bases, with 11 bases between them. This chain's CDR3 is CASSPSSREETQYF. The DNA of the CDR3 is TGTGCCAGCTCACCGTCGAGTCGGGAAGAGACCCAGTACTTC.

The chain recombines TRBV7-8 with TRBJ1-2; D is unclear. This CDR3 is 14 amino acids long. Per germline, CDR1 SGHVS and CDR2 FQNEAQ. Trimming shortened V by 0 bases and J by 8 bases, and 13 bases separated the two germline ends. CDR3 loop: CASSLARGPRGYTF. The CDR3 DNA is TGTGCCAGCAGCTTAGCCCGGGGTCCGCGGGGCTACACCTTC.

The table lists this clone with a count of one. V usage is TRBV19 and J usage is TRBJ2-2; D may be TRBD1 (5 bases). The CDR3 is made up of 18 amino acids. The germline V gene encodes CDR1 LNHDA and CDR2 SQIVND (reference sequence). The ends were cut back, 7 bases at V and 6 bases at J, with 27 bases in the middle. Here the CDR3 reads CASMRSVWTFSSPGELFF. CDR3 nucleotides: TGTGCCAGTATGAGATCCGTGTGGACATTCTCAAGTCCCGGGGAGCTGTTTTTT.

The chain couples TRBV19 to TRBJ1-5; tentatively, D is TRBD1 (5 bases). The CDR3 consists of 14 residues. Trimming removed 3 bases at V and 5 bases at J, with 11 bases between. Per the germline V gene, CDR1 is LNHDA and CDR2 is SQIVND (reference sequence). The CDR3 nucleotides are TGTGCCAGTAGTATTTGGGGCTCCGATCAGCCCCAGCATTTT. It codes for CASSIWGSDQPQHF.

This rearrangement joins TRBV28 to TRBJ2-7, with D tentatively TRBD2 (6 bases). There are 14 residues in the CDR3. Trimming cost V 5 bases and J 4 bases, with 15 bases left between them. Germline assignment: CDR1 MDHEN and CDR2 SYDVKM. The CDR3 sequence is CASSLQRVAYEQYF. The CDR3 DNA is TGTGCCAGCAGTCTCCAGCGGGTAGCTTACGAGCAGTACTTC. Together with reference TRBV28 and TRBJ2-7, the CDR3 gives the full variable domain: DVKVTQSSRYLVKRTGEKVFLECVQDMDHENMFWYRQDPGLGLRLIYFSYDVKMKEKGDIPEGYSVSREKKERFSLILESASTNQTSMYLCASSLQRVAYEQYFGPGTRLTVT.

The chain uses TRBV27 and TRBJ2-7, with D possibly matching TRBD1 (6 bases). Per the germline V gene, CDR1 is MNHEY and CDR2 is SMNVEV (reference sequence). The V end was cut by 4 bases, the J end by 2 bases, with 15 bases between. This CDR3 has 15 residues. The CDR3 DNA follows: TGTGCCAGCAGTTCGGGGACACTACGTCCCTACGAGCAGTACTTC. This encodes CASSSGTLRPYEQYF.

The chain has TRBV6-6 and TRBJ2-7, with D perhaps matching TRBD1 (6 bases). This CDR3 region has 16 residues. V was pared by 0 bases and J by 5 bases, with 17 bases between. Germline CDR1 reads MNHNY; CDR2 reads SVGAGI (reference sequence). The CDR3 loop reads CASSYSNSRGFHEQYF. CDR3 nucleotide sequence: TGTGCCAGCAGTTACTCAAACTCCAGGGGTTTCCACGAGCAGTACTTC.

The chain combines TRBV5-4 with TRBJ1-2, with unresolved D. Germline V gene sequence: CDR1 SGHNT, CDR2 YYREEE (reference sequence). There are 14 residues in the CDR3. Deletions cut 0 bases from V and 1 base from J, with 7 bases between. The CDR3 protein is CASSLVAGNYGYTF. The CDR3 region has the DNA TGTGCCAGCAGCTTGGTTGCGGGTAACTATGGCTACACCTTC.

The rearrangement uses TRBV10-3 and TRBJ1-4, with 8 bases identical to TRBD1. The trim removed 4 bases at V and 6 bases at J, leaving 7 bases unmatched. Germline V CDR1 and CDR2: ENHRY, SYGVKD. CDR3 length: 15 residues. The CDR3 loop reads CAISGSGGSYEKLFF. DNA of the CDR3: TGTGCCATCAGTGGCTCAGGGGGCTCTTATGAAAAACTGTTTTTT.